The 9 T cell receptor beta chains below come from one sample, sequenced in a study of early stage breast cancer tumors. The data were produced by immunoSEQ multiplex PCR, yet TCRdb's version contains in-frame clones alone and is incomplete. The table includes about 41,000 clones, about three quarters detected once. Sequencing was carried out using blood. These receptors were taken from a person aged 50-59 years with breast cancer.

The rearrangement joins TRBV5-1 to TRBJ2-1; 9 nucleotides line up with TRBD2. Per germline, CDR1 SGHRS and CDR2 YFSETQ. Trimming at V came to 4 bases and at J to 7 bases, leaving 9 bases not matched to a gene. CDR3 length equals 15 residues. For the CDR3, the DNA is TGCGCCAGCAGCGTAACGGCGGGAGGGGATAATGAGCAGTTCTTC. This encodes CASSVTAGGDNEQFF. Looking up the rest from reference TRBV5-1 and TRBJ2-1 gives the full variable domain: KAGVTQTPRYLIKTRGQQVTLSCSPISGHRSVSWYQQTPGQGLQFLFEYFSETQRNKGNFPGRFSGRQFSNSRSEMNVSTLELGDSALYLCASSVTAGGDNEQFFGPGTRLTVL.

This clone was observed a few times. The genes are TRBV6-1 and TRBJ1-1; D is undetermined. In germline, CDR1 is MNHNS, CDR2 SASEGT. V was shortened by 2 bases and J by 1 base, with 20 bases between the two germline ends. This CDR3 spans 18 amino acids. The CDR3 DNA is TGTGCCAGCAGTGAATCTAGTTTTGGGTCAGCACGGAACACTGAAGCTTTCTTT. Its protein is CASSESSFGSARNTEAFF.

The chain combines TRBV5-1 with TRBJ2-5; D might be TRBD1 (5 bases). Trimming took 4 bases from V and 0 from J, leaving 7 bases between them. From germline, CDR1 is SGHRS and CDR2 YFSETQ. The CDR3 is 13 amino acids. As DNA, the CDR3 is TGCGCCAGCAGCAGACAGTACCAAGAGACCCAGTACTTC. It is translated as CASSRQYQETQYF.

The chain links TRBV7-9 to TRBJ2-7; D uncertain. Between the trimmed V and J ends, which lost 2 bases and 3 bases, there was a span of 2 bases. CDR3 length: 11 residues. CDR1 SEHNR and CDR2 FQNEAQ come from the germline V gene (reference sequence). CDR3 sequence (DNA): TGTGCCAGCAGCTTACACTACGAGCAGTACTTC. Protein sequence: CASSLHYEQYF.

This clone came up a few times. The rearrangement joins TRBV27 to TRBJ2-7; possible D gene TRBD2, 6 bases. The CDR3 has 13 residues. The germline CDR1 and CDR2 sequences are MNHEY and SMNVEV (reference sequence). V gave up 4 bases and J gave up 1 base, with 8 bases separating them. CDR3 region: CASSYRGSYEQYF. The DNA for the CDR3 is TGTGCCAGCAGTTATCGGGGGTCCTACGAGCAGTACTTC.

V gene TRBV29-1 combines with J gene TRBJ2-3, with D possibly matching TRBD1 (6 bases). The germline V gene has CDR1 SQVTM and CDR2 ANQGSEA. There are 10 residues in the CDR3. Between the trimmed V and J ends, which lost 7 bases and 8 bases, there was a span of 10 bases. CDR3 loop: CSATGLTQYF. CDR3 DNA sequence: TGCAGCGCAACAGGGCTTACGCAGTATTTT.

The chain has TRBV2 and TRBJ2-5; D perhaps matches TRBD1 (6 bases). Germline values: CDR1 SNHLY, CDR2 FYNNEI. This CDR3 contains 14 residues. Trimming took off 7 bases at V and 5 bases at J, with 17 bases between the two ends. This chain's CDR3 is CASTEQGTTETQYF. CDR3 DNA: TGTGCCAGCACCGAACAGGGAACCACGGAGACCCAGTACTTC. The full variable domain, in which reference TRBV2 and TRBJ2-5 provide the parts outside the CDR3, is EPEVTQTPSHQVTQMGQEVILRCVPISNHLYFYWYRQILGQKVEFLVSFYNNEISEKSEIFDDQFSVERPDGSNFTLKIRSTKLEDSAMYFCASTEQGTTETQYFGPGTRLLVL.

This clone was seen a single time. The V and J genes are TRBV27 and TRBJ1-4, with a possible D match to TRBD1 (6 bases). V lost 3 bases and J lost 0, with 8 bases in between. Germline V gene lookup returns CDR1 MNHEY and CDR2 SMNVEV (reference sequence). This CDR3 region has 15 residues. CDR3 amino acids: CASSFRQATNEKLFF. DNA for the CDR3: TGTGCCAGCAGTTTCCGACAGGCAACTAATGAAAAACTGTTTTTT.

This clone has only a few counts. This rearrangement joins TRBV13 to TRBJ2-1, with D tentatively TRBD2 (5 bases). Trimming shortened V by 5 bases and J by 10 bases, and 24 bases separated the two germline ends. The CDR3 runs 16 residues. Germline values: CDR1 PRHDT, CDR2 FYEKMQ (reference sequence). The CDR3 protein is CASSTLSVLGRAEQFF. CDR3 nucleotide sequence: TGTGCCAGCAGCACTCTGTCGGTACTAGGGAGAGCCGAGCAGTTCTTC.